This T cell receptor beta chain was sequenced for a study of blood T cells in healthy people across ages. This CDR3 has 14 amino acids. Germline loops: CDR1 LGHDT, CDR2 YNNKEL (reference sequence). Trimming stripped 1 base from V and 1 base from J, with 7 bases between. Together with a sample-barcoded 5' primer, a J-beta primer mix was included in a second PCR lasting about 7 to 11 cycles. MiXCR was run by TCRdb on the 5' RACE reads, yielding one entry per CDR3 protein. The sample carries around 1.5 million distinct CDR3 sequences, about 31% recorded once. This clonotype was picked up a small number of times.

The clonotype originates from a woman aged 30 to 39 in good health. The J gene is TRBJ1-1, the V gene TRBV3-1, with unresolved D. Sequencing was performed on blood. The CDR3 DNA reads TGTGCCAGCAGCCAAGGGTTTGGGAACACTGAAGCTTTCTTT. It is translated as CASSQGFGNTEAFF.